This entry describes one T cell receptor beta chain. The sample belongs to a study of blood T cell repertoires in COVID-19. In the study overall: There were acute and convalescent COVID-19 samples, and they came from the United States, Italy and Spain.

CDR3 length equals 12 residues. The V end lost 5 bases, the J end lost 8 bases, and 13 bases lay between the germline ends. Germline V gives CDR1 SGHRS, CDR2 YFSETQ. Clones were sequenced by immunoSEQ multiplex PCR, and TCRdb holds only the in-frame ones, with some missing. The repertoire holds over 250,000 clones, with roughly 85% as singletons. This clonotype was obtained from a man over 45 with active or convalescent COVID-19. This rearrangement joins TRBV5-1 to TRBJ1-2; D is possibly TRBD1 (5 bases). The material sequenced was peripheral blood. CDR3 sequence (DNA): TGCGCCAGCAGTCCCGGGGGAGGAGGCTACACCTTC. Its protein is CASSPGGGGYTF.